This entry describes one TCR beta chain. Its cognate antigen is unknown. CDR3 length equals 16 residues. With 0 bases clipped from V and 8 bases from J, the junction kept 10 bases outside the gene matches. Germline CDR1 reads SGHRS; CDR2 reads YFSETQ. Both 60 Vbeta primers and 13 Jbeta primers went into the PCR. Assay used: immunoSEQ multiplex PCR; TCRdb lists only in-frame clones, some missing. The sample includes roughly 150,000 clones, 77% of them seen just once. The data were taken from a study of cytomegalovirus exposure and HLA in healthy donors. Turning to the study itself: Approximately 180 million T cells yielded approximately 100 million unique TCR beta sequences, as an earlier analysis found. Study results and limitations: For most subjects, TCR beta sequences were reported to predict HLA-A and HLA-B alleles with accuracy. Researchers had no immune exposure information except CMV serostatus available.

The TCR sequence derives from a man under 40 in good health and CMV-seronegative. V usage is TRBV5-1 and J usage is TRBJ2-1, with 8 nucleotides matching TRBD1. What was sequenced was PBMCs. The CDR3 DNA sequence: TGCGCCAGCAGCTTGGGCTCGGCAGGGGGCGAACATGAGCAGTTCTTC. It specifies CASSLGSAGGEHEQFF.